The clone carrying this T cell receptor (beta chain) was seen a few times. These data originate in a study of OX40 agonist ivuxolimab in advanced cancers. The wider study: All patients had ivuxolimab intravenously every 2 weeks at 0.01 to 10 mg/kg.

Between the trimmed V and J ends, which lost 5 bases and 3 bases, there was a span of 19 bases. This CDR3 has 16 residues. Germline V CDR1 and CDR2: MNHNY, SVGAGI (reference sequence). Profiled with immunoSEQ multiplex PCR; TCRdb holds only in-frame clones, not every one. The sample consists of tens of thousands of clones, 75% to 90% of them appearing once. The receptor comes from an adult with an advanced solid tumor such as melanoma, head and neck, liver or kidney cancer. The sequencing here drew on CD4+ or CD8+ T cells sorted from blood, taken in a trial of the OX40 agonist ivuxolimab. The V and J genes are TRBV6-6 and TRBJ1-2; D is unresolved. The CDR3 coding sequence is TGTGCCAGCAGTCAGCTGGAACTGGATACGTACTATGGCTACACCTTC. It yields the protein CASSQLELDTYYGYTF.